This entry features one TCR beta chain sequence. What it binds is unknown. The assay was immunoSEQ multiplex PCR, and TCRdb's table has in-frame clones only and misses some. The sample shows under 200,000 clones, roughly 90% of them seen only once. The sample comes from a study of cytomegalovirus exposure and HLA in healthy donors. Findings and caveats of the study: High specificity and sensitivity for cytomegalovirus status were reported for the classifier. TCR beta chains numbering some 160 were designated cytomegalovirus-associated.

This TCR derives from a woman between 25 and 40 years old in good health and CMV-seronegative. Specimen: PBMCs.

The chain's CDR3 is CASSFGEETQYF. CDR3 coding DNA: TGTGCCAGCAGCTTTGGGGAAGAGACCCAGTACTTC. The V and J genes are TRBV7-9 and TRBJ2-5; D remains ambiguous. CDR1 is SEHNR and CDR2 is FQNEAQ in the germline V gene (reference sequence). Trimming pared 3 bases from V and 3 bases from J, leaving 5 bases between. CDR3 length: 12 amino acids.